The 5 T cell receptor beta chains below come from one sample, sequenced in a study of blood T cell repertoires in COVID-19. Repertoires were generated with immunoSEQ multiplex PCR, while TCRdb's copy carries only in-frame clones and drops some. Of under 200,000 clones in the sample, approximately 80% are singletons; the top ten hold about 1.5%. The sample consisted of peripheral blood. The receptors were gathered from a human donor in a cohort sampled during active COVID-19.

This chain links TRBV10-2 with TRBJ2-7; 9 bases map to TRBD1. The germline gives CDR1 WSHSY, CDR2 SAAADI. The junction had 8 bases not matched to a gene; V was cut back by 8 bases and J by 0 bases. This CDR3 has 15 residues. The CDR3 nucleotides are TGCGCCAGCGGGACGGACAGGGGTCTCTCCTACGAGCAGTACTTC. This translates into CASGTDRGLSYEQYF.

The CDR3 is CASSSGWGTEAFF. In DNA, the CDR3 is TGCGCCAGCAGCTCAGGGTGGGGCACTGAAGCTTTCTTT. The chain joins TRBV5-1 to TRBJ1-1, with D perhaps matching TRBD1 (5 bases). The CDR3 sequence is 13 residues long. The ends were cut back, 3 bases at V and 4 bases at J, with 10 bases in the middle. The V gene's germline CDR1 is SGHRS and CDR2 YFSETQ.

The CDR3 protein is CASSLFGGERSYEQYF. CDR3 nucleotides: TGTGCCAGCAGCTTATTTGGGGGGGAGAGGTCCTACGAGCAGTACTTC. The chain recombines TRBV7-9 with TRBJ2-7, with TRBD2 identical over 7 bases. The trim removed 2 bases at V and 1 base at J, leaving 8 bases unmatched. There are 16 residues in the CDR3. CDR1 and CDR2 (germline): SEHNR, FQNEAQ (reference sequence).

This chain connects TRBV5-1 to TRBJ2-5; 8 nucleotides match TRBD2. This CDR3 region has 14 residues. V gave up 8 bases and J gave up 5 bases; unmatched junction bases: 11. Germline values: CDR1 SGHRS, CDR2 YFSETQ. CDR3 coding DNA: TGCGCCAGTAACTTGGCGGGAGGAGGTGAGACCCAGTACTTC. Amino acid sequence: CASNLAGGGETQYF.

This clone was detected only once. This chain joins TRBV7-2 and TRBJ2-1, with TRBD2 identical over 12 bases. CDR1 SGHTA and CDR2 FQGNSA come from the germline V gene. Trimming at V came to 5 bases and at J to 8 bases, leaving 7 bases not matched to a gene. This CDR3 contains 15 residues. CDR3: CASSLGTSGWDEQFF. CDR3 nucleotides: TGTGCCAGCAGCCTCGGGACTAGCGGGTGGGATGAGCAGTTCTTC.